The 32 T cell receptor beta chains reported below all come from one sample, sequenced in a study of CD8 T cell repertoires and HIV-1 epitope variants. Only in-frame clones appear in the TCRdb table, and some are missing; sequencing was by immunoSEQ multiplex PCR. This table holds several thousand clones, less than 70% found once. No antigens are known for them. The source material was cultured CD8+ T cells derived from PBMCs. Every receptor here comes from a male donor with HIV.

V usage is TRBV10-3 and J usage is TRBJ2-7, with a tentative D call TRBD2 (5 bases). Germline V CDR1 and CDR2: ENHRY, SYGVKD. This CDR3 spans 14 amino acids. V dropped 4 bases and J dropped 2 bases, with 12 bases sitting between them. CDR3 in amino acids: CAISGVGNTYEQYF. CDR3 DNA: TGTGCCATCAGTGGGGTCGGGAATACCTACGAGCAGTACTTC.

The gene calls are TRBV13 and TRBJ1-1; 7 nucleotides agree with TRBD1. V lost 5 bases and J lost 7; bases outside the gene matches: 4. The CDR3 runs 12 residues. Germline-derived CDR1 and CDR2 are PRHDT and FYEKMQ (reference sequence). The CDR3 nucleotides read TGTGCCAGCAGCGACAGGGCGGGTGAAGCTTTCTTT. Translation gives CASSDRAGEAFF.

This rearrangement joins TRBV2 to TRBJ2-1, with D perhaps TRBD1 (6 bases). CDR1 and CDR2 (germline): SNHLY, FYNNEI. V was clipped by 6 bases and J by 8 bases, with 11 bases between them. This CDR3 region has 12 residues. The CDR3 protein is CASSWAGDEQFF. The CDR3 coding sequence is TGTGCCAGCAGCTGGGCAGGGGATGAGCAGTTCTTC.

The CDR3 region has the DNA TGTGCCAGCAGCCGAGCCCATCTAGCGGTAAACACAGATACGCAGTATTTT. Its protein is CASSRAHLAVNTDTQYF. V gene TRBV13 combines with J gene TRBJ2-3, with 7 bases matching TRBD2. Germline lookup yields CDR1 PRHDT and CDR2 FYEKMQ (reference sequence). With 5 bases clipped from V and 2 bases from J, the junction kept 13 bases outside the gene matches. The CDR3 is 17 residues long.

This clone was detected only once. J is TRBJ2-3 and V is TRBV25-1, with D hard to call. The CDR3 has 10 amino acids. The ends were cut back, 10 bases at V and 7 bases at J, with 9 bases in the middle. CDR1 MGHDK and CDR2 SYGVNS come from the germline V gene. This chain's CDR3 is CATEFNTQYF. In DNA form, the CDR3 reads TGTGCCACCGAATTCAATACGCAGTATTTT.

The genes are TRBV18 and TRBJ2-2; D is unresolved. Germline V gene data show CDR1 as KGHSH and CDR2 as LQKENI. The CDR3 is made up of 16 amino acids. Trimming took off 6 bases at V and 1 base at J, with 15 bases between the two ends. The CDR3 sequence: CASSPRRLENTGELFF. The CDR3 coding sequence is TGTGCCAGCTCGCCAAGAAGGCTGGAGAACACCGGGGAGCTGTTTTTT. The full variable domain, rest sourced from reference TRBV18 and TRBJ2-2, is NAGVMQNPRHLVRRRGQEARLRCSPMKGHSHVYWYRQLPEEGLKFMVYLQKENIIDESGMPKERFSAEFPKEGPSILRIQQVVRGDSAAYFCASSPRRLENTGELFFGEGSRLTVL.

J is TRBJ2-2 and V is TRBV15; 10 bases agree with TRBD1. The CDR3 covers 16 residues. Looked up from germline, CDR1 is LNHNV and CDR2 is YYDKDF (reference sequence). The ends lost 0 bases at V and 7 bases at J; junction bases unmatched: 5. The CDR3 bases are TGTGCCACCAGCAGAGAAAGACAGGGGGCAGTCGGGGAGCTGTTTTTT. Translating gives CATSRERQGAVGELFF.

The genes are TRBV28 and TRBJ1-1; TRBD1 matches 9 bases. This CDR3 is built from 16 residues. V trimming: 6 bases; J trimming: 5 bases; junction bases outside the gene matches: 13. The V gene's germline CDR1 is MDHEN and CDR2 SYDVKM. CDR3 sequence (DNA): TGTGCCAGCAGACCCCGACAGGGGGGGGGAATAACTGAAGCTTTCTTT. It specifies CASRPRQGGGITEAFF.

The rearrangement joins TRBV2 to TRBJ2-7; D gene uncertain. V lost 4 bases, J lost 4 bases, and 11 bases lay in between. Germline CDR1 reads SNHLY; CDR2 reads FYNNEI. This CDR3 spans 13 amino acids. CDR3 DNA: TGTGCCAGCAGTGCGTCGGGTCGGTACGAGCAGTACTTC. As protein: CASSASGRYEQYF.

The CDR3 DNA is TGTGCCAGCAGCGCCGGGACCCGGGAAGAGACCCAGTACTTC. Amino acids: CASSAGTREETQYF. This chain links TRBV9 with TRBJ2-5; D assignment may be TRBD1 or TRBD2 (5 bases each). Germline V gene sequence: CDR1 SGDLS, CDR2 YYNGEE. The CDR3 covers 14 residues. Trimming removed 3 bases at V and 3 bases at J, with 12 bases between. Drawing the rest from reference TRBV9 and TRBJ2-5, the complete variable domain is DSGVTQTPKHLITATGQRVTLRCSPRSGDLSVYWYQQSLDQGLQFLIQYYNGEERAKGNILERFSAQQFPDLHSELNLSSLELGDSALYFCASSAGTREETQYFGPGTRLLVL.

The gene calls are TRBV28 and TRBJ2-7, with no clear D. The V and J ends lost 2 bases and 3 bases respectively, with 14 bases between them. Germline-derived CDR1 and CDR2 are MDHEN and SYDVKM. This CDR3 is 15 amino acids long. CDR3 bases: TGTGCCAGCAGTTTAAGCGACCCCCGGCTCTACGAGCAGTACTTC. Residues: CASSLSDPRLYEQYF.

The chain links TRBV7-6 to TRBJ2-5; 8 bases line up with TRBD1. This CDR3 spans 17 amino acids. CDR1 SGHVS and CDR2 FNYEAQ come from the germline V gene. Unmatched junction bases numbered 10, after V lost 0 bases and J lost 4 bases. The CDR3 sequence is CASSLARDRSGRETQYF. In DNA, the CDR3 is TGTGCCAGCAGCTTAGCCCGGGACAGGAGTGGGAGAGAGACCCAGTACTTC.

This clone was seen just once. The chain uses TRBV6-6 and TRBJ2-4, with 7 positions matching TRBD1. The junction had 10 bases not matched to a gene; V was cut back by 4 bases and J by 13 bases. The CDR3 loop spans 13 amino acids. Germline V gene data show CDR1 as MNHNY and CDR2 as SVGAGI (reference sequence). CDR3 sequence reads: CASSLGTDALQYF. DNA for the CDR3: TGTGCCAGCAGTTTGGGGACAGACGCCCTCCAGTACTTC.

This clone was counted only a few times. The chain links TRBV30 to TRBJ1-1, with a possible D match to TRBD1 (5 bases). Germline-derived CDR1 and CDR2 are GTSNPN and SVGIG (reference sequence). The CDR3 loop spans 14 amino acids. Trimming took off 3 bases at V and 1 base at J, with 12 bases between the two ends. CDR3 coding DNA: TGTGCCTGGAGCGGGGGAGCGGGGAACACTGAAGCTTTCTTT. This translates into CAWSGGAGNTEAFF.

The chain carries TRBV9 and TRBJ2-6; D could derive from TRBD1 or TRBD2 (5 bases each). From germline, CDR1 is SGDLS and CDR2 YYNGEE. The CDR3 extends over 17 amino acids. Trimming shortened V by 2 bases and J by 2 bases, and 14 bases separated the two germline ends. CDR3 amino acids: CASSVWDVGAGANVLTF. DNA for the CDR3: TGTGCCAGCAGCGTGTGGGACGTCGGAGCTGGGGCCAACGTCCTGACTTTC.

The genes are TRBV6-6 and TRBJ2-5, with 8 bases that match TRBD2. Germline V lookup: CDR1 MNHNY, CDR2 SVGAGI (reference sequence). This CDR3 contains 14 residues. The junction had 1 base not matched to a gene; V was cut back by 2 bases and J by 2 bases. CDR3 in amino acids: CASSYTGGQETQYF. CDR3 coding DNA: TGTGCCAGCAGTTACACGGGGGGGCAAGAGACCCAGTACTTC.

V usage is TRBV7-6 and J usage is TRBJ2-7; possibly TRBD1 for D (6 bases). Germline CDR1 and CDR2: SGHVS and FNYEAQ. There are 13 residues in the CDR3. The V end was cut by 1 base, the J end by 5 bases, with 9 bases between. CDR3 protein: CASSLGQADEQYF. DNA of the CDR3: TGTGCCAGCAGCTTAGGACAGGCCGACGAGCAGTACTTC. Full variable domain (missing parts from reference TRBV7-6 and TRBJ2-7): GAGVSQSPRYKVTKRGQDVALRCDPISGHVSLYWYRQALGQGPEFLTYFNYEAQQDKSGLPNDRFSAERPEGSISTLTIQRTEQRDSAMYRCASSLGQADEQYFGPGTRLTVT.

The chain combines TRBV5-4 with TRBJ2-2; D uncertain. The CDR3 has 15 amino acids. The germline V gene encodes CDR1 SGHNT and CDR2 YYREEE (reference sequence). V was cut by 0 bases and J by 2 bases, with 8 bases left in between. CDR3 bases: TGTGCCAGCAGCTTGGGGACCCCTAACACCGGGGAGCTGTTTTTT. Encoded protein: CASSLGTPNTGELFF.

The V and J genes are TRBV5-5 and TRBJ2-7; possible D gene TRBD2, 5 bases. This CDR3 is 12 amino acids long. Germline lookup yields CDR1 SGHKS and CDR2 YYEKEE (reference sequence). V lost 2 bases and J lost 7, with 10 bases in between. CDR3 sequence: CASSLMGAEQYF. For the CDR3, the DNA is TGTGCCAGCAGCTTAATGGGAGCGGAGCAGTACTTC. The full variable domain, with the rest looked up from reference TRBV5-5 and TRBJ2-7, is DAGVTQSPTHLIKTRGQQVTLRCSPISGHKSVSWYQQVLGQGPQFIFQYYEKEERGRGNFPDRFSARQFPNYSSELNVNALLLGDSALYLCASSLMGAEQYFGPGTRLTVT.

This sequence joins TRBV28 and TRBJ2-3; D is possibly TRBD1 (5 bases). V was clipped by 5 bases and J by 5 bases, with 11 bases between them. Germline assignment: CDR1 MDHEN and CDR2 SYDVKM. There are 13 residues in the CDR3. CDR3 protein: CASSPRQLDTQYF. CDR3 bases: TGTGCCAGCAGTCCGCGACAGTTAGATACGCAGTATTTT.

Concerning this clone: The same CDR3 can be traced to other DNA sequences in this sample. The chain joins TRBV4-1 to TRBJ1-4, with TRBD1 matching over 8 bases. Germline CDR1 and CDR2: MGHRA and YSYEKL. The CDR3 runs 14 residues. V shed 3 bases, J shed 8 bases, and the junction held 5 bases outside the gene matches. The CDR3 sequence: CASSHAGTGEKLFF. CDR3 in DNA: TGCGCCAGCAGCCATGCCGGGACAGGCGAAAAACTGTTTTTT.

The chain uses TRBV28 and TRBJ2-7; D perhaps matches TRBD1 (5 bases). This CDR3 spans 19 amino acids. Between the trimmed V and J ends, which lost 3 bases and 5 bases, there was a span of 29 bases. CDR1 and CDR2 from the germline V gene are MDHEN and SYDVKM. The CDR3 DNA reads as TGTGCCAGCAGTTTCCCCACCCCAGGCGGAAGGGGTCCCATGCACGAGCAGTACTTC. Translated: CASSFPTPGGRGPMHEQYF.

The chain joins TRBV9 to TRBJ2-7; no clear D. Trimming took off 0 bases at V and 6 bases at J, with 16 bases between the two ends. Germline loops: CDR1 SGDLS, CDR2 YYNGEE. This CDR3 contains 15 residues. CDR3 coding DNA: TGTGCCAGCAGCGTAGCCCCCGGCCCCTCGGGCGAGCAGTACTTC. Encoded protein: CASSVAPGPSGEQYF. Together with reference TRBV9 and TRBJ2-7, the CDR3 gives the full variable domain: DSGVTQTPKHLITATGQRVTLRCSPRSGDLSVYWYQQSLDQGLQFLIQYYNGEERAKGNILERFSAQQFPDLHSELNLSSLELGDSALYFCASSVAPGPSGEQYFGPGTRLTVT.

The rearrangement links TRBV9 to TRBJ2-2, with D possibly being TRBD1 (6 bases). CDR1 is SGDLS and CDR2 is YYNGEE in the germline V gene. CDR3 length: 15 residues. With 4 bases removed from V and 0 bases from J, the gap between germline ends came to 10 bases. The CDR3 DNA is TGTGCCAGCAGCTTCGAGGGGGCGAACACCGGGGAGCTGTTTTTT. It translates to CASSFEGANTGELFF.

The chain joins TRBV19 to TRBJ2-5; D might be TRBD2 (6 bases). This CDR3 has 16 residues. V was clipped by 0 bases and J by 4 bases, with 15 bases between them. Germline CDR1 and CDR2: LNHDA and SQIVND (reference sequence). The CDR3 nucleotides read TGTGCCAGTAGTATAGACTCAAGGGGACTGGCAGAGACCCAGTACTTC. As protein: CASSIDSRGLAETQYF.

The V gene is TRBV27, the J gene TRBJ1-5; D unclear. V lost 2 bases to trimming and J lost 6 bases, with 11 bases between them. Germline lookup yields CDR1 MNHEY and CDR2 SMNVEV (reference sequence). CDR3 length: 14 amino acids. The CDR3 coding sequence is TGTGCCAGCAGTTTAGTATTGGGGAGTCAGCCCCAGCATTTT. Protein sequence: CASSLVLGSQPQHF.

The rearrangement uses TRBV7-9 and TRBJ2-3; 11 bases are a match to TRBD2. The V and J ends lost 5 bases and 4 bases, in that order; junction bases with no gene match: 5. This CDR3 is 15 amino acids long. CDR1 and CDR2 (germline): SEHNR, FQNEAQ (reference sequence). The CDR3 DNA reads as TGTGCCAGCAGCACTACTAGCGGGGGACCAGATACGCAGTATTTT. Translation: CASSTTSGGPDTQYF.

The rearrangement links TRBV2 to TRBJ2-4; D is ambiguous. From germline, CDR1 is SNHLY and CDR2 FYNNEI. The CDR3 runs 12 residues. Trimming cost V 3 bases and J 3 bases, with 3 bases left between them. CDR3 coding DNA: TGTGCCAGCAGTGACAGCAAAAACATTCAGTACTTC. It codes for CASSDSKNIQYF.

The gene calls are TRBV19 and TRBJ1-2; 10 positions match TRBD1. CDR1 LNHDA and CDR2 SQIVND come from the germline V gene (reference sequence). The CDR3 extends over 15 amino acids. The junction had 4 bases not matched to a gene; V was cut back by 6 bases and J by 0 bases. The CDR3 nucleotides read TGTGCCAGTAGCCTGGGGACAGGGGCTAACTATGGCTACACCTTC. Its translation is CASSLGTGANYGYTF.

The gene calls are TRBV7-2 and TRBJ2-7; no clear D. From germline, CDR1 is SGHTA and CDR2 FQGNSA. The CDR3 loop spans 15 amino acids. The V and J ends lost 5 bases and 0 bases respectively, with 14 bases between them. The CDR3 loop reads CASSPTTVSSYEQYF. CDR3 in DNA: TGTGCCAGCAGCCCCACGACTGTCAGCTCCTACGAGCAGTACTTC.

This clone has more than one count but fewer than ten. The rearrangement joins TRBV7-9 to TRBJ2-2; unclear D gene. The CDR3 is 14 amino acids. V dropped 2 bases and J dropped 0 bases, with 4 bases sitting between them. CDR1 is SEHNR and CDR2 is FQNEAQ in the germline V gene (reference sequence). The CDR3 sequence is CASSLNANTGELFF. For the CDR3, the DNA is TGTGCCAGCAGCTTAAATGCGAACACCGGGGAGCTGTTTTTT.

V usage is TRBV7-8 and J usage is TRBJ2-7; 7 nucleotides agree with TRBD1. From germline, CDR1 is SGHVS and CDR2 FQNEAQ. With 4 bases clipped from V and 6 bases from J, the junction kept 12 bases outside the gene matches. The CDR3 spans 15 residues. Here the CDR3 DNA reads TGTGCCAGCAGCTCGTTAACAGGGGAGATTGGCGAGCAGTACTTC. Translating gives CASSSLTGEIGEQYF.